The 27 T cell receptor beta chains listed next were all sequenced from one sample in a study of shared clonotypes between healthy human individuals. The table came from immunoSEQ multiplex PCR; TCRdb's copy has only in-frame clones and leaves some out. The data show over 1.5 million clones, under 99% seen once. The sequenced sample consisted of naive CD4+ T cells sorted from blood. Sample subset: CD45RA+ positively selected. The receptors come from a man aged 25-45 years in good health.

About this clone itself: At one boundary the junction diverges from the germline segment, which might be a read error. V and J are TRBV7-7 and TRBJ2-1; D not certain. This CDR3 has 13 residues. Germline CDR1 SSHAT, CDR2 FNYEAQ (reference sequence). The CDR3 protein is CASSLALEYEQFF. As DNA, the CDR3 is TGTGCTAGCAGCTTAGCTCTTGAGTATGAGCAGTTCTTC.

The rearrangement uses TRBV11-2 and TRBJ2-7, with 7 bases matching TRBD1. This CDR3 is built from 16 residues. Looked up from germline, CDR1 is SGHAT and CDR2 is FQNNGV. The V and J ends lost 5 bases and 3 bases, in that order; junction bases with no gene match: 13. CDR3 in DNA: TGTGCCAGCAGCCACCCAAGGGACAGCTTGTACTACGAGCAGTACTTC. Protein: CASSHPRDSLYYEQYF. Full variable domain (missing parts from reference TRBV11-2 and TRBJ2-7): EAGVAQSPRYKIIEKRQSVAFWCNPISGHATLYWYQQILGQGPKLLIQFQNNGVVDDSQLPKDRFSAERLKGVDSTLKIQPAKLEDSAVYLCASSHPRDSLYYEQYFGPGTRLTVT.

V usage is TRBV5-4 and J usage is TRBJ2-7; 12 nucleotides agree with TRBD2. There are 18 residues in the CDR3. Trimming took 1 base from V and 2 from J; bases not matched to a gene: 10. Germline V CDR1 and CDR2: SGHNT, YYREEE (reference sequence). In nucleotides, the CDR3 is TGTGCCAGCAGCTTGAGTTCGCTAGCGGGAGGGCTAGCCTACGAGCAGTACTTC. Amino acid sequence: CASSLSSLAGGLAYEQYF.

This clone appeared once. The chain combines TRBV5-6 with TRBJ2-2; D perhaps matches TRBD1 (6 bases). Looked up from germline, CDR1 is SGHDT and CDR2 is YYEEEE. This CDR3 has 18 amino acids. The germline V and J ends were trimmed by 2 bases and 0 bases, with 17 bases remaining between them. This CDR3 is CASSFGTRMFANTGELFF. CDR3 nucleotide sequence: TGTGCCAGCAGCTTCGGGACACGGATGTTCGCGAACACCGGGGAGCTGTTTTTT.

The rearrangement links TRBV2 to TRBJ2-2; tentative D call: TRBD1 (6 bases). The germline gives CDR1 SNHLY, CDR2 FYNNEI. This CDR3 is built from 16 residues. The V end lost 6 bases, the J end lost 6 bases, and 20 bases lay between the germline ends. The CDR3 DNA sequence: TGTGCCAGCAGGGGAAACAAAAGGGGGACCCCCGGGGAGCTGTTTTTT. It yields the protein CASRGNKRGTPGELFF.

The J gene is TRBJ2-7, the V gene TRBV18; no reliable D call. V dropped 2 bases and J dropped 0 bases, with 11 bases sitting between them. Germline CDR1 reads KGHSH; CDR2 reads LQKENI. This CDR3 is built from 15 residues. Here the CDR3 reads CASSPGPDPSYEQYF. CDR3 nucleotide sequence: TGTGCCAGCTCACCAGGGCCAGATCCCTCCTACGAGCAGTACTTC.

V usage is TRBV2 and J usage is TRBJ2-1, with D hard to call. CDR1 is SNHLY and CDR2 is FYNNEI in the germline V gene. The V and J ends lost 8 bases and 1 base respectively, with 18 bases between them. The CDR3 is 16 amino acids. CDR3 DNA: TGTGCCAGCGGTCGAACCGGCCTCAAATCCTACAATGAGCAGTTCTTC. It translates to CASGRTGLKSYNEQFF.

In this sample, this clone turned up once. The chain has TRBV29-1 and TRBJ2-2; a weak D match, TRBD1 (5 bases). The CDR3 totals 13 residues. Trimming removed 3 bases at V and 1 base at J, with 6 bases between. The germline gives CDR1 SQVTM, CDR2 ANQGSEA. The CDR3 here is CSVDTGNTGELFF. In DNA form, the CDR3 reads TGCAGCGTTGATACAGGGAACACCGGGGAGCTGTTTTTT.

The chain combines TRBV11-2 with TRBJ2-1; the D call may be TRBD1 or TRBD2 (5 bases each). Germline V lookup: CDR1 SGHAT, CDR2 FQNNGV. The CDR3 totals 16 residues. V lost 1 base and J lost 3, with 13 bases in between. The CDR3 bases are TGTGCCAGCAGCTTAGCGGGGCTCCCAGACTACAATGAGCAGTTCTTC. It translates to CASSLAGLPDYNEQFF.

The J gene is TRBJ2-7, the V gene TRBV7-2; TRBD2 might be the D (5 bases). This CDR3 contains 13 residues. Trimming pared 0 bases from V and 6 bases from J, leaving 9 bases between. Germline CDR1 SGHTA, CDR2 FQGNSA. The CDR3 coding sequence is TGTGCCAGCAGCTTAGCGGGAGCTCCCGAGCAGTACTTC. Protein product: CASSLAGAPEQYF.

The chain recombines TRBV10-1 with TRBJ2-7, with D maybe TRBD2 (7 bases). There are 11 residues in the CDR3. V gave up 8 bases and J gave up 6 bases, with 11 bases separating them. The V gene's germline CDR1 is WNHNN and CDR2 SYGVQD (reference sequence). CDR3 DNA sequence: TGCGCCAGCCGAGGGGGGGGCGAGCAGTACTTC. Translating gives CASRGGGEQYF.

The V gene is TRBV2, the J gene TRBJ2-3; D call uncertain. Germline V gene lookup returns CDR1 SNHLY and CDR2 FYNNEI. The CDR3 runs 13 residues. The V gene lost 9 bases and the J gene lost 4 bases, with 14 bases spanning the gap. CDR3 amino acids: CARRSFSADTQYF. The CDR3 region has the DNA TGTGCCAGGAGGTCCTTCTCTGCAGATACGCAGTATTTT. The full variable domain, completed using reference TRBV2 and TRBJ2-3, is EPEVTQTPSHQVTQMGQEVILRCVPISNHLYFYWYRQILGQKVEFLVSFYNNEISEKSEIFDDQFSVERPDGSNFTLKIRSTKLEDSAMYFCARRSFSADTQYFGPGTRLTVL.

The chain couples TRBV5-4 to TRBJ2-5, with a weak D call TRBD1 (6 bases). V lost 2 bases and J lost 4, with 18 bases in between. CDR1 and CDR2 from the germline V gene are SGHNT and YYREEE (reference sequence). The CDR3 runs to 16 residues. CDR3: CASSFGSGTGRETQYF. The CDR3 region has the DNA TGTGCCAGCAGCTTTGGGTCGGGAACAGGGCGAGAGACCCAGTACTTC.

As for this clone: The sample has other DNA sequences that encode this CDR3 too. This sequence joins TRBV5-1 and TRBJ2-7; TRBD1 is a possible D gene (7 bases). The CDR3 is made up of 14 amino acids. V shed 0 bases and J shed 6 bases, with 13 bases lying between them. The V gene's germline CDR1 is SGHRS and CDR2 YFSETQ. The CDR3 bases are TGCGCCAGCAGCTTGGCAGGGGGGACCGCCGAGCAGTACTTC. Translated: CASSLAGGTAEQYF.

The chain combines TRBV1 with TRBJ2-5; TRBD2 reflects the table's D call only, with no check against the DNA. TRBV1 is tagged as a pseudogene. The CDR3 runs 17 residues. Here the CDR3 DNA reads TGCACCAGCAGCCGGTCAATTAGCGGGAGGGCCCCAGAGACCCAGTACTTC. It specifies CTSSRSISGRAPETQYF.

The chain carries TRBV10-2 and TRBJ2-1, with D tentatively TRBD2 (5 bases). This CDR3 has 12 amino acids. V shed 0 bases and J shed 13 bases, with 10 bases lying between them. Germline CDR1 and CDR2: WSHSY and SAAADI. The DNA for the CDR3 is TGCGCCAGCAGTGAGTCTTGGCGGGTCCAGTTCTTC. Its protein product is CASSESWRVQFF.

Note on this clone: Different DNA sequences within this sample yield the same CDR3. The CDR3 DNA follows: TGCGCCAGCAGCTCGCCGGACAGGGCGGAGACCCAGTACTTC. Residues: CASSSPDRAETQYF. The V call is TRBV5-1, the J call TRBJ2-5, with TRBD1 matching over 8 bases. The germline gives CDR1 SGHRS, CDR2 YFSETQ. With V trimmed by 3 bases and J by 5 bases, 6 bases remained unmatched. This CDR3 is built from 14 residues. The complete variable domain, with remaining parts taken from reference TRBV5-1 and TRBJ2-5, reads KAGVTQTPRYLIKTRGQQVTLSCSPISGHRSVSWYQQTPGQGLQFLFEYFSETQRNKGNFPGRFSGRQFSNSRSEMNVSTLELGDSALYLCASSSPDRAETQYFGPGTRLLVL.

V usage is TRBV18 and J usage is TRBJ1-5; D is perhaps TRBD1 (6 bases). The CDR3 extends over 17 amino acids. Looked up from germline, CDR1 is KGHSH and CDR2 is LQKENI. The ends were cut back, 1 base at V and 1 base at J, with 14 bases in the middle. For the CDR3, the DNA is TGTGCCAGCTCACCACTCTTTAGGGGGTTAAGCAATCAGCCCCAGCATTTT. Translating gives CASSPLFRGLSNQPQHF.

The V call is TRBV27, the J call TRBJ1-2; D not resolved. V dropped 5 bases and J dropped 0 bases, with 10 bases sitting between them. There are 14 residues in the CDR3. CDR1 and CDR2 from the germline V gene are MNHEY and SMNVEV (reference sequence). CDR3 in amino acids: CASSPRLANYGYTF. The CDR3 DNA sequence: TGTGCCAGCAGTCCTCGTTTAGCTAACTATGGCTACACCTTC.

The rearrangement links TRBV4-3 to TRBJ2-2; D uncertain. The CDR3 is 16 amino acids. V lost 1 base to trimming and J lost 0 bases, with 9 bases between them. CDR1 LGHNA and CDR2 YSLEER come from the germline V gene. CDR3 loop: CASSQGAATNTGELFF. Here the CDR3 DNA reads TGCGCCAGCAGCCAAGGGGCGGCGACGAACACCGGGGAGCTGTTTTTT.

This clone appeared a few times. Other DNA sequences from this sample encode an identical CDR3 as well. The chain is built from TRBV18 and TRBJ2-1; D call uncertain. The germline CDR1 and CDR2 sequences are KGHSH and LQKENI. Deletions cut 1 base from V and 6 bases from J, with 4 bases between. The CDR3 loop spans 12 amino acids. CDR3 sequence (DNA): TGTGCCAGCTCACCACTCGGCAATGAGCAGTTCTTC. Translating gives CASSPLGNEQFF.

V and J are TRBV19 and TRBJ2-1; 12 positions match TRBD2. The CDR3 has 14 amino acids. The V gene end was trimmed by 6 bases and the J gene end by 7 bases; junction bases not matched to a gene: 4. The germline CDR1 and CDR2 sequences are LNHDA and SQIVND (reference sequence). CDR3 sequence reads: CASRLAGGPNEQFF. The CDR3 bases are TGTGCCAGTAGGCTAGCGGGAGGGCCGAATGAGCAGTTCTTC.

This rearrangement joins TRBV29-1 to TRBJ1-1; tentatively, D is TRBD1 (5 bases). Trimming removed 4 bases from V and 4 bases from J, with 13 bases in between. The CDR3 loop spans 13 amino acids. The germline CDR1 and CDR2 sequences are SQVTM and ANQGSEA. CDR3 residues: CSVASGTSTEAFF. The CDR3 bases are TGCAGCGTTGCTTCGGGGACTAGCACTGAAGCTTTCTTT.

This clone was recorded once. The V call is TRBV14, the J call TRBJ2-5; TRBD1 might be the D (5 bases). The CDR3 has 14 residues. From germline, CDR1 is SGHDN and CDR2 FVKESK. Between the trimmed V and J ends, which lost 4 bases and 5 bases, there was a span of 14 bases. The CDR3 region is CASSPAGFQETQYF. CDR3 bases: TGTGCCAGCAGCCCTGCAGGGTTCCAGGAGACCCAGTACTTC.

V usage is TRBV7-6 and J usage is TRBJ2-7; TRBD2 matches 10 bases. The CDR3 sequence is 16 residues long. Germline lookup yields CDR1 SGHVS and CDR2 FNYEAQ. V shed 5 bases, J shed 5 bases, and the junction held 12 bases outside the gene matches. The CDR3 DNA is TGTGCCAGCAGCCGGACTAGCGGAGCGATCGTGAACGAGCAGTACTTC. Translation gives CASSRTSGAIVNEQYF.

The V and J genes are TRBV20-1 and TRBJ2-5; a possible D gene is TRBD2 (7 bases). Trimming removed 7 bases at V and 12 bases at J, with 18 bases between. This CDR3 contains 11 residues. CDR1 and CDR2 (germline): DFQATT, SNEGSKA (reference sequence). This chain's CDR3 is CSGPHGGTKYF. CDR3 coding DNA: TGCAGTGGGCCCCACGGGGGGACAAAGTACTTC.

This chain links TRBV2 with TRBJ1-1; 9 nucleotides line up with TRBD1. V lost 4 bases to trimming and J lost 0 bases; unmatched junction nucleotides: 3. Germline V gene lookup returns CDR1 SNHLY and CDR2 FYNNEI. The CDR3 runs to 15 residues. The CDR3 nucleotides are TGTGCCAGCAGTGGAGGACAGGGGATGAACACTGAAGCTTTCTTT. Encoded protein: CASSGGQGMNTEAFF.